Below, 21 T cell receptor beta chains from the same sample are listed, as sequenced in a study of cytomegalovirus exposure and HLA in healthy donors. This PCR relied on a set of 60 Vbeta primers and 13 Jbeta primers. This table comes from immunoSEQ multiplex PCR, and its TCRdb copy is limited to in-frame clones, with some not included. The sample carries approximately 110,000 clones, approximately 70% recorded once. The specimen was PBMCs. The origin of the receptors is a man aged 30 to 39 in good health and CMV-seropositive.

This sequence joins TRBV11-2 and TRBJ2-3; D gene uncertain. The CDR3 length is 11 residues. CDR1 is SGHAT, CDR2 FQNNGV, per germline. Between the trimmed V and J ends, which lost 3 bases and 6 bases, there was a span of 4 bases. Here the CDR3 DNA reads TGTGCCAGCAGCTTTCCGGATACGCAGTATTTT. It yields the protein CASSFPDTQYF.

The chain has TRBV27 and TRBJ1-1; TRBD1 aligns across 8 bases. This CDR3 contains 15 residues. CDR1 MNHEY and CDR2 SMNVEV come from the germline V gene (reference sequence). The junction had 7 bases not matched to a gene; V was cut back by 4 bases and J by 3 bases. CDR3 protein: CASSSLQGVHTEAFF. Here the CDR3 DNA reads TGTGCCAGCAGTTCCCTACAGGGGGTTCACACTGAAGCTTTCTTT.

This clone was detected a few times. V usage is TRBV6-4 and J usage is TRBJ2-3, with TRBD2 matching over 8 bases. This CDR3 is built from 16 residues. Germline V gene data show CDR1 as MRHNA and CDR2 as SNTAGT. J gave up 3 bases and V 4 bases, and 9 bases lay outside the gene matches. CDR3 coding DNA: TGTGCCAGCAGTGTAATGATAGGCGGGGGGACAGATACGCAGTATTTT. Encoded protein: CASSVMIGGGTDTQYF.

Details on this clone: A read error may produce the germline difference seen at one junction end. The J gene is TRBJ2-7, the V gene TRBV7-9, with TRBD1 identical over 9 bases. The CDR3 spans 12 residues. Germline V lookup: CDR1 SEHNR, CDR2 FQNEAQ (reference sequence). CDR3 region: CSSRTGGLEQYF. The CDR3 coding sequence is TGTTCCAGCCGAACAGGGGGCCTCGAGCAGTACTTC.

This chain uses TRBV6-5 with TRBJ1-2, with 8 bases fitting TRBD1. CDR1 and CDR2 (germline): MNHEY, SVGAGI. The V and J ends lost 0 bases and 4 bases, in that order; junction bases with no gene match: 7. CDR3 size: 16 residues. The chain's CDR3 is CASSYSRTGNFYGYTF. Here the CDR3 DNA reads TGTGCCAGCAGTTACTCGAGGACAGGGAACTTCTATGGCTACACCTTC.

The chain uses TRBV4-1 and TRBJ1-6, with D possibly matching TRBD1 (5 bases). V lost 0 bases and J 3 bases, leaving 18 bases between the germline ends. From germline, CDR1 is MGHRA and CDR2 YSYEKL. The CDR3 covers 19 residues. CDR3 sequence (DNA): TGCGCCAGCAGCCAAGAAGGGCAGGGAGGAGGCTTCTATAATTCACCCCTCCACTTT. It yields the protein CASSQEGQGGGFYNSPLHF.

The rearrangement uses TRBV6-5 and TRBJ2-1; a weak D match, TRBD1 (5 bases). V lost 6 bases to trimming and J lost 12 bases, with 18 bases between them. CDR3 length equals 13 residues. Germline CDR1 is MNHEY and CDR2 is SVGAGI. CDR3 sequence: CASRPTETLRQFF. CDR3 coding DNA: TGTGCCAGCAGGCCGACAGAGACCCTGAGGCAGTTCTTC.

The CDR3, as DNA: TGTGCCAGCAGTGACTCGACAGGGGCCAGGGCTTTCTTT. This translates into CASSDSTGARAFF. The V gene is TRBV6-1, the J gene TRBJ1-1; 8 bases map to TRBD1. CDR3 length: 13 amino acids. The J segment lost 11 bases and the V segment lost 3 bases, leaving 8 bases of the junction unmatched. CDR1 and CDR2 (germline): MNHNS, SASEGT.

The V call is TRBV29-1, the J call TRBJ2-7; 9 bases are shared with TRBD1. Germline V gives CDR1 SQVTM, CDR2 ANQGSEA. Losses at the gene ends were 6 bases for V and 1 base for J; bases not matched to a gene: 10. This CDR3 contains 15 residues. CDR3 DNA sequence: TGCAGCGTACTTGGGGGGACAGGGTCGTCCTACGAGCAGTACTTC. Residues: CSVLGGTGSSYEQYF.

This clone came up a few times. The chain links TRBV10-3 to TRBJ2-7; D gene ambiguous. Trimming stripped 10 bases from V and 0 bases from J, with 10 bases between. The length of the CDR3 is 12 residues. From germline, CDR1 is ENHRY and CDR2 SYGVKD. The CDR3 DNA is TGTGCCAACTTCTCGAGCTCCTACGAGCAGTACTTC. Translating it yields CANFSSSYEQYF.

The chain links TRBV11-2 to TRBJ2-1; the D gene is possibly TRBD1 (6 bases). Trimming left V 5 bases short and J 3 bases short, with 14 bases between. Germline V gene sequence: CDR1 SGHAT, CDR2 FQNNGV. The CDR3 consists of 15 residues. The CDR3 DNA reads TGTGCCAGCAGCATAGGACAGAATTTCTACAATGAGCAGTTCTTC. Translated, it gives CASSIGQNFYNEQFF.

V and J are TRBV6-1 and TRBJ1-2; D is uncertain. Germline V lookup: CDR1 MNHNS, CDR2 SASEGT. V was shortened by 4 bases and J by 8 bases, with 20 bases between the two germline ends. This CDR3 spans 15 amino acids. CDR3 amino acids: CASSARNPSSGGYTF. In DNA, the CDR3 is TGTGCCAGCAGTGCCCGGAACCCTAGCTCTGGGGGCTACACCTTC.

This clone has only one observation. The rearrangement uses TRBV29-1 and TRBJ2-3; D gene uncertain. Looked up from germline, CDR1 is SQVTM and CDR2 is ANQGSEA. The ends were cut back, 8 bases at V and 4 bases at J, with 19 bases in the middle. The CDR3 contains 14 residues. CDR3 residues: CSLNGPELADTQYF. The CDR3 DNA sequence: TGCAGCTTGAATGGTCCGGAGCTGGCAGATACGCAGTATTTT.

This clone appeared a few times. The chain recombines TRBV27 with TRBJ2-7, with TRBD1 identical over 7 bases. Germline CDR1 and CDR2: MNHEY and SMNVEV (reference sequence). With V trimmed by 6 bases and J by 4 bases, 0 bases remained unmatched. The CDR3 consists of 11 residues. CDR3 region: CASRQGYEQYF. In DNA, the CDR3 is TGTGCCAGCAGACAGGGGTACGAGCAGTACTTC.

The chain has TRBV2 and TRBJ1-3, with D uncertain. V was clipped by 5 bases and J by 4 bases, with 12 bases between them. From germline, CDR1 is SNHLY and CDR2 FYNNEI. This CDR3 contains 14 residues. The DNA for the CDR3 is TGTGCCAGCAGTACGCGGCGGAGCGGAAACACCATATATTTT. It is translated as CASSTRRSGNTIYF.

The chain has TRBV30 and TRBJ2-2; 8 bases match TRBD2. V lost 5 bases and J lost 1; bases outside the gene matches: 3. This CDR3 is built from 14 residues. The germline gives CDR1 GTSNPN, CDR2 SVGIG (reference sequence). The CDR3 bases are TGTGCCTGGCGGGGGGGCTGGAACACCGGGGAGCTGTTTTTT. Encoded protein: CAWRGGWNTGELFF.

The rearrangement uses TRBV6-1 and TRBJ1-6, with D perhaps TRBD1 (5 bases). Looked up from germline, CDR1 is MNHNS and CDR2 is SASEGT. V was clipped by 3 bases and J by 10 bases, with 13 bases between them. The CDR3 extends over 14 amino acids. CDR3 in DNA: TGTGCCAGCAGTGAGCTGACAGCACAGTCACCCCTCCACTTT. Protein product: CASSELTAQSPLHF.

The rearrangement links TRBV4-1 to TRBJ2-7; 8 bases align to TRBD2. J lost 3 bases, V lost 1 base, and 8 bases had no gene match. Germline assignment: CDR1 MGHRA and CDR2 YSYEKL. The CDR3 length is 16 residues. CDR3 DNA sequence: TGCGCCAGCAGCCAAGGGGTCGGGACTAGTCGCTACGAGCAGTACTTC. This translates into CASSQGVGTSRYEQYF.

V and J are TRBV7-2 and TRBJ1-1; D is unclear. There are 12 residues in the CDR3. The ends were cut back, 5 bases at V and 10 bases at J, with 14 bases in the middle. Germline V gene lookup returns CDR1 SGHTA and CDR2 FQGNSA. The CDR3 is CASSRGGWAAFF. CDR3 nucleotide sequence: TGTGCCAGCAGCCGCGGCGGGTGGGCAGCTTTCTTT.

The J gene is TRBJ2-1, the V gene TRBV5-1; 11 nucleotides agree with TRBD2. The J segment lost 2 bases and the V segment lost 1 base, leaving 5 bases of the junction unmatched. CDR1 is SGHRS and CDR2 is YFSETQ in the germline V gene. This CDR3 is built from 17 residues. CDR3 in DNA: TGCGCCAGCAGCTTGCGGGGACTAGCGGATACCTACAATGAGCAGTTCTTC. It encodes CASSLRGLADTYNEQFF.

The V call is TRBV10-3, the J call TRBJ2-7; 8 bases map to TRBD1. The CDR3 extends over 13 amino acids. Trimming at V came to 10 bases and at J to 5 bases, leaving 10 bases not matched to a gene. Germline-derived CDR1 and CDR2 are ENHRY and SYGVKD. CDR3 region: CATSGQGVDEQYF. CDR3 DNA sequence: TGTGCCACCTCCGGACAGGGAGTCGACGAGCAGTACTTC.